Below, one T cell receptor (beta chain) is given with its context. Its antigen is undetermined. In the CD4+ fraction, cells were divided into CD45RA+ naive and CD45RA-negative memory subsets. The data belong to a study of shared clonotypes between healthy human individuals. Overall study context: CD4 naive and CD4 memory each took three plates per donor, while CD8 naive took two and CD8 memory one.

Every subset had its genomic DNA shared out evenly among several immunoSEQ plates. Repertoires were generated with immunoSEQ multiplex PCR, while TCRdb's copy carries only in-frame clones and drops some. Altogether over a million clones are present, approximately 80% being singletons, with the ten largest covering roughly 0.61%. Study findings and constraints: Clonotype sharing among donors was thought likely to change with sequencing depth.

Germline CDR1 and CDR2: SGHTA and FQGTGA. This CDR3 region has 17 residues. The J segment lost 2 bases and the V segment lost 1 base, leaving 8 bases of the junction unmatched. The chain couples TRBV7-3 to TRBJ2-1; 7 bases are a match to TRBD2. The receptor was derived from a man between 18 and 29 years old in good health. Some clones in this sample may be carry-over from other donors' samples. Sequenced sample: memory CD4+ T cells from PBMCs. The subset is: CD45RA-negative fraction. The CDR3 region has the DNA TGTGCCAGCAGCTTAAATGGGCGCGGGGGAGCCTACAATGAGCAGTTCTTC. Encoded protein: CASSLNGRGGAYNEQFF. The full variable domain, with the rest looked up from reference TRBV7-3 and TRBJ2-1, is GAGVSQTPSNKVTEKGKYVELRCDPISGHTALYWYRQSLGQGPEFLIYFQGTGAADDSGLPNDRFFAVRPEGSVSTLKIQRTERGDSAVYLCASSLNGRGGAYNEQFFGPGTRLTVL.